This paragraph covers one T cell receptor beta chain sequence. This sample was included in a study of blood T cell repertoires in COVID-19. V gave up 4 bases and J gave up 0 bases; unmatched junction bases: 7. Looked up from germline, CDR1 is SGDLS and CDR2 is YYNGEE. The CDR3 extends over 16 amino acids. Original handling: How many nucleated cells were present was estimated from reference gene primer amplification. Profiled with immunoSEQ multiplex PCR; TCRdb holds only in-frame clones, not every one. Clone size and V and J calls were adopted from that table, with D and trimming inferred from the DNA. The sample records fewer than 450,000 clones, about 92% being singletons. Participant age was roughly 18 to 89 years, and participants resided in approximately 24 US areas.

This clonotype was obtained from a man between 18 and 35 years old who had recovered from COVID-19. Sequenced sample: PBMCs or T cells enriched from blood (not recorded which). The chain employs TRBV9 and TRBJ1-3; TRBD1 matches at 7 bases. For the CDR3, the DNA is TGTGCCAGCAGCAGACTGGACAGGTTCTCTGGAAACACCATATATTTT. It yields the protein CASSRLDRFSGNTIYF.